This entry is about one TCR beta chain. The antigen is unknown. Using immunoSEQ multiplex PCR, the repertoire was profiled, and TCRdb retains in-frame clones only, with some absent. The sample contains 150,000 to 200,000 clones, 85% to 95% of which appear only once. Germline V gene data show CDR1 as MNHNY and CDR2 as SVGAGI (reference sequence). This CDR3 is 12 amino acids long. Between the trimmed V and J ends, which lost 6 bases and 8 bases, there was a span of 13 bases. This specimen comes from a study of T cell responses to AZD1222 COVID-19 vaccine. Study-wide findings and caveats: Donors were mostly white British, more females; clonal diversity possibly underestimated. Distributed over spike, vaccine-associated CD4 TCRs predominated at 160-218 and 743-854. The breadth and depth of Spike-specific TCRs increased once two AZD1222 doses had been given. The study identified only five to seven AZD1222 recipients as seropositive at baseline.

Sequencing was performed on peripheral blood, taken on day 0 of AZD1222 vaccination. The clonotype was recovered from an adult in good health. The chain is built from TRBV6-6 and TRBJ1-2; a possible D gene is TRBD1 (6 bases). The CDR3 DNA reads as TGTGCCAGCAGCCCCCCGGGGGCCGGCTACACCTTC. Protein sequence: CASSPPGAGYTF.